This T cell receptor beta chain was captured by sequencing in a study of cytomegalovirus exposure and HLA in healthy donors. Looking at the study overall: Samples from HLA-typed donors yielded approximately 80 million unique TCRs in an early data release. Whole-study results and caveats: Some TCR beta chains (around 180 of them) were listed as cytomegalovirus-associated.

The CDR3 has 11 amino acids. V was clipped by 8 bases and J by 3 bases, with 8 bases between them. CDR1 is SNHLY, CDR2 FYNNEI, per germline. This clone was seen just once. Its target is not known. In the PCR, 60 Vbeta and 13 Jbeta primers were used. The method was immunoSEQ multiplex PCR; TCRdb's version includes in-frame clones alone and lacks a portion of them. The sample comprises about 160,000 clones, about 80% of which are singletons, and more than 3% rests with the top ten. This sequence joins TRBV2 and TRBJ2-7; D ambiguous. This TCR derives from a man aged 25-40 years in good health and CMV-seropositive. The sequencing input was PBMCs. CDR3: CASVVYYEQYF. CDR3 DNA sequence: TGTGCCAGCGTAGTCTACTACGAGCAGTACTTC.